The T cell receptor beta chain under discussion was sequenced for a study of cytomegalovirus exposure and HLA in healthy donors. As for the study in general: The roughly 100 million unique TCR beta sequences, from about 170 million T cells, were found by an earlier analysis. There were some 380 genotyped donors. Of these, roughly 82% fell in the genetic ancestry cluster associated with self-reported Caucasian donors. Overall study results and limits: Researchers reported in a later analysis that a missense DCLRE1C variant was tied to TCR beta V- and J-gene trimming.

Each donor was nominally healthy when sampled (though unrecorded immune exposures were likely). This clone has a single count. Its matching antigen is unknown. Use of 60 Vbeta and 13 Jbeta primers characterized the PCR. Assay used: immunoSEQ multiplex PCR; TCRdb lists only in-frame clones, some missing. The sample yields 95,000 to 150,000 clones, around 77% seen once. The sample taken for sequencing was PBMCs. This TCR was sampled from a man aged 18 to 35 in good health and CMV-seropositive.

The CDR3 DNA is TGTGCCAGCAGCCCGGACAGGACGGGCACCGGGGAGCTGTTTTTT. It encodes CASSPDRTGTGELFF. The rearrangement links TRBV5-5 to TRBJ2-2, with 7 bases lining up with TRBD1. The CDR3 loop spans 15 amino acids. V was pared by 4 bases and J by 4 bases, with 7 bases of the junction left unmatched. Germline CDR1 and CDR2: SGHKS and YYEKEE (reference sequence). The complete variable domain, with remaining parts taken from reference TRBV5-5 and TRBJ2-2, reads DAGVTQSPTHLIKTRGQQVTLRCSPISGHKSVSWYQQVLGQGPQFIFQYYEKEERGRGNFPDRFSARQFPNYSSELNVNALLLGDSALYLCASSPDRTGTGELFFGEGSRLTVL.